One T cell receptor (beta chain) is described in this entry. Generated by immunoSEQ multiplex PCR, the TCRdb table keeps only in-frame clones and is missing some. This table holds 81,000 or so clones, approximately 80% found once. The germline V gene encodes CDR1 GTSNPN and CDR2 SVGIG (reference sequence). The CDR3 spans 17 residues. Trimming shortened V by 1 base and J by 0 bases, and 13 bases separated the two germline ends. This sample is drawn from a study of radiotherapy plus CTLA-4 blockade in lung cancer. The TCR originated in a human donor with non-small cell lung cancer who had stable disease on radiotherapy plus ipilimumab. The chain carries TRBV30 and TRBJ1-6; no definite D call. The sample here was peripheral blood, taken from a patient treated with radiotherapy plus ipilimumab. The CDR3 is CAWSAPRLSSYNSPLHF. The CDR3 region has the DNA TGTGCCTGGAGTGCGCCTCGGTTGAGCTCCTATAATTCACCCCTCCACTTT.